This T cell receptor beta chain is drawn from a study of somatic mutations in cytotoxic T cells in rheumatoid arthritis. Study in general: Blood from the patient (roughly 27 ml EDTA) was drawn right after diagnosis, pretreatment. Sorting by flow gave nearly 100% purity for some V beta antibody-stained T-cell populations, including V beta1+ cells sequenced for TCRB.

V lost 5 bases and J lost 6; bases outside the gene matches: 5. There are 14 residues in the CDR3. CDR1 is MDHEN, CDR2 SYDVKM, per germline. Measured with immunoSEQ multiplex PCR; TCRdb has only the in-frame clones, and not every one. The sample lists a few thousand clones; around 83% were seen once. This clone was seen a handful of times. The chain joins TRBV28 to TRBJ2-7; 12 nucleotides align to TRBD2. This receptor was obtained from a woman in her fifties or sixties with rheumatoid arthritis. The sample consisted of CD8+ T cells sorted from blood. The CDR3 here is CASSARLAGVEQYF. The CDR3 DNA reads TGTGCCAGCAGTGCGAGACTAGCGGGAGTCGAGCAGTACTTC.